The 9 T cell receptor beta chains in this list originate from one sample, sequenced in a study of blood T cell repertoires in COVID-19. This table comes from immunoSEQ multiplex PCR, and its TCRdb copy is limited to in-frame clones, with some not included. Among about 350,000 clones listed, roughly 90% were seen once. The specimen was PBMCs or T cells enriched from blood (not recorded which). The receptors were sampled from a woman in her thirties who had recovered from COVID-19.

This clone showed up just a few times. The chain employs TRBV10-3 and TRBJ1-6; D may be TRBD1 (6 bases). V gave up 0 bases and J gave up 5 bases, with 11 bases separating them. The CDR3 has 16 amino acids. Germline V gene data show CDR1 as ENHRY and CDR2 as SYGVKD. CDR3 residues: CAISESRAGDNSPLHF. The CDR3 DNA reads as TGTGCCATCAGTGAGTCGCGGGCAGGGGATAATTCACCCCTCCACTTT.

The chain is built from TRBV5-1 and TRBJ2-7, with 8 bases that match TRBD1. Germline CDR1 is SGHRS and CDR2 is YFSETQ. CDR3 length equals 13 residues. The ends lost 4 bases at V and 5 bases at J; junction bases unmatched: 5. The CDR3 region is CASSRDRLNEQYF. The CDR3 nucleotides read TGCGCCAGCAGCCGGGACAGGTTAAACGAGCAGTACTTC.

Details on this clone: Other DNA sequences in this specimen translate into the identical CDR3. This rearrangement joins TRBV5-4 to TRBJ2-5, with TRBD2 identical over 8 bases. V shed 0 bases, J shed 0 bases, and the junction held 1 base outside the gene matches. The CDR3 length is 15 residues. Germline lookup yields CDR1 SGHNT and CDR2 YYREEE (reference sequence). CDR3 nucleotide sequence: TGTGCCAGCAGCTTGGCGGGGGGGTACCAAGAGACCCAGTACTTC. This encodes CASSLAGGYQETQYF.

The chain combines TRBV7-2 with TRBJ2-7; TRBD1 agrees at 10 bases. Germline V lookup: CDR1 SGHTA, CDR2 FQGNSA. The V and J ends lost 3 bases and 2 bases, in that order; junction bases with no gene match: 4. The CDR3 totals 15 residues. In DNA, the CDR3 is TGTGCCAGCAGCTTGAAAGGACAGGGGGCCTACGAGCAGTACTTC. Protein: CASSLKGQGAYEQYF.

The chain links TRBV6-5 to TRBJ1-2; TRBD1 agrees at 9 bases. Germline V gene data show CDR1 as MNHEY and CDR2 as SVGAGI. The CDR3 is 14 amino acids. The trim removed 6 bases at V and 3 bases at J, leaving 5 bases unmatched. CDR3 protein: CASRLDRGHYGYTF. The CDR3 DNA sequence: TGTGCCAGCAGACTGGACAGGGGCCACTATGGCTACACCTTC.

The V and J genes are TRBV6-5 and TRBJ1-5; D gene unclear. Germline-derived CDR1 and CDR2 are MNHEY and SVGAGI. V dropped 8 bases and J dropped 0 bases, with 14 bases sitting between them. The CDR3 has 15 amino acids. Here the CDR3 DNA reads TGTGCCAGCTCGATCGGCAGACTTAGCAATCAGCCCCAGCATTTT. Protein: CASSIGRLSNQPQHF.

The V call is TRBV5-8, the J call TRBJ1-2, with D hard to call. V dropped 0 bases and J dropped 4 bases, with 7 bases sitting between them. Germline V gene sequence: CDR1 SGHTS, CDR2 YDEGEE. The CDR3 runs to 13 residues. The CDR3 spells CASSLVSGYGYTF. The CDR3 region has the DNA TGTGCCAGCAGCTTGGTGTCGGGCTATGGCTACACCTTC.

This rearrangement joins TRBV11-2 to TRBJ1-2; the D is unclear. Germline V gene sequence: CDR1 SGHAT, CDR2 FQNNGV. The CDR3 length is 15 residues. Trimming took 2 bases from V and 4 from J, leaving 14 bases between them. CDR3 sequence reads: CASSLYPRGGYGYTF. CDR3 in DNA: TGTGCCAGCAGCTTATATCCCCGAGGAGGCTATGGCTACACCTTC. Using reference TRBV11-2 and TRBJ1-2 for the parts outside the CDR3, the full variable domain is EAGVAQSPRYKIIEKRQSVAFWCNPISGHATLYWYQQILGQGPKLLIQFQNNGVVDDSQLPKDRFSAERLKGVDSTLKIQPAKLEDSAVYLCASSLYPRGGYGYTFGSGTRLTVV.

This rearrangement joins TRBV5-1 to TRBJ1-6, with a possible D match to TRBD1 (5 bases). CDR3 size: 14 residues. The germline V gene encodes CDR1 SGHRS and CDR2 YFSETQ. The V and J ends lost 0 bases and 7 bases respectively, with 8 bases between them. The CDR3 is CASSLVQDNSPLHF. The CDR3, as DNA: TGCGCCAGCAGCTTGGTACAGGACAATTCACCCCTCCACTTT.